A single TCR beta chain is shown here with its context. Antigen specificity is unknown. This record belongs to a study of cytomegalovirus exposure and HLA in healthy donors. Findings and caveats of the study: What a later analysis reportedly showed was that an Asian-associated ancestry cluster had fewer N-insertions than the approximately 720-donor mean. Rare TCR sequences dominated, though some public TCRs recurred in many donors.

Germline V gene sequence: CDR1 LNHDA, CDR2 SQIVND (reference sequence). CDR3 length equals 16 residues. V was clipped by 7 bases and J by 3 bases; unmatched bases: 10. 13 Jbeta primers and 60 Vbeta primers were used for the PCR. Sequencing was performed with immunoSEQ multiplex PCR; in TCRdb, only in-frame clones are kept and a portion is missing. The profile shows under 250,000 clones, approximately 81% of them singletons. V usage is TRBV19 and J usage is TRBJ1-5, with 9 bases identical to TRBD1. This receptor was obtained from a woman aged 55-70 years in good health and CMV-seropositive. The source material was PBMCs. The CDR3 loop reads CASTETGGYNNQPQHF. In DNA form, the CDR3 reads TGTGCCAGTACCGAGACAGGGGGTTACAACAATCAGCCCCAGCATTTT.